This entry concerns a single T cell receptor beta chain. This clonotype was recorded a few times. Which antigen it targets is not known. It has no much larger one-base neighbor in the sample; base qualities were not kept. CDR1 and CDR2, looked up from the germline V gene, are MNHEY and SVGAGI. V is pruned by 2 bases and J by 5 bases, leaving 8 bases of the junction without a gene match. CDR3 length: 17 amino acids, cysteine to phenylalanine. Only the CDR3 DNA stays, 51 bases, in frame from base 1. The sample is drawn from a study of response to subunit inactivated influenza vaccine (dated by TCRdb to 2017 to 2018). Study-wide context: To follow how T cells responded to a trivalent subunit inactivated influenza vaccine, the researchers relied on deep quantitative profiling of the T cell receptor repertoire. Overall study outcomes, separate from this receptor: According to the authors, only a limited number of new T cells may be recruited by each seasonal influenza vaccination.

Library construction relied on RT-PCR. The instrument was an Illumina HiSeq 2500. Clones were called with MiXCR by TCRdb after fastp trimmed the public reads at Q25, and only in-frame beta chains were retained. Records with the same CDR3 protein are collapsed into one entry carrying the most frequent genes and DNA. Present in this sample are some 200,000 distinct CDR3 sequences, about 12% of which were seen just once. Of the sample, around 32% is held by the ten largest clones. This sample was shared with a second study, whose subject was T cells expressing NK-cell markers. Per that second paper: TCR beta cDNA libraries were prepared using 5'RACE template switching, which introduced a universal primer site and unique molecular identifiers. TCR beta-chain repertoires were profiled in sorted CD3+CD56+NKG2C+, CD3+CD56+NKG2C- and CD3+CD56-NKG2C+ T-cell subsets from about 8 donors. Among the eight sequenced donors, only one was HCMV-seronegative, while the other seven were HCMV-seropositive. To restrict sorting to alphabetaTCR-expressing T cells, an anti-gammadeltaTCR antibody was added in several experiments. In 5 to 7 donors, the dominant CD3+CD56+NKG2C+ clonotypes were found to rank among the top 10 CD8+ clonotypes and to make up roughly 1.0-7.5% of CD8+ T cells. Those dominant clonotypes were again the most abundant among CD3+CD56-NKG2C+ cells in a handful of donors, at roughly 25-65%. It remained unclear whether the expanded NKG2C-expressing T cell clones were specific for HCMV antigens. All eight donors whose samples were sequenced were randomly selected healthy volunteers, three of them men and five women. A commercial ELISA kit detecting HCMV-specific IgG in serum was used to determine HCMV serostatus. Peripheral blood mononuclear cells were isolated from blood by Ficoll density gradient centrifugation. CD4+ and CD8+ T cells were isolated from PBMC by magnetic immunoseparation with Miltenyi isolation kits. Priming for cDNA synthesis came from the TCR beta constant segment, and two successive PCR amplification steps followed. Illumina HiSeq 2000/2500, MiSeq or NextSeq was used to sequence libraries as 2 x 150 bp reads. MIGEC handled demultiplexing of the reads and grouping by UMI, while MiTCR was used to assemble and quantify clonotypes. To remove erroneous sequences, TCR cDNA sequences were retained only when supported by two or more reads. The tcR package was used for downstream repertoire analysis, and clonotypes were matched across fractions by CDR3 nucleotide sequence plus V segment. VDJmatch was used to annotate antigen specificity against VDJdb, with one amino acid substitution in CDR3 allowed.

This specimen was CD8+ T cells sorted from PBMCs, taken 11 to 12 days after vaccination. The clonotype comes from a man aged 50-60 years who received an inactivated influenza vaccine. Donor details come from another sample of the same person, matched by shared clones. The sequence joins TRBV6-5 to TRBJ2-2; 10 junctional bases match TRBD1. The sequenced DNA: TGTGCCAGCAGTTACCTACCCGGGACAGGGGAAACCGGGGAGCTGTTTTTT. This translates into CASSYLPGTGETGELFF.